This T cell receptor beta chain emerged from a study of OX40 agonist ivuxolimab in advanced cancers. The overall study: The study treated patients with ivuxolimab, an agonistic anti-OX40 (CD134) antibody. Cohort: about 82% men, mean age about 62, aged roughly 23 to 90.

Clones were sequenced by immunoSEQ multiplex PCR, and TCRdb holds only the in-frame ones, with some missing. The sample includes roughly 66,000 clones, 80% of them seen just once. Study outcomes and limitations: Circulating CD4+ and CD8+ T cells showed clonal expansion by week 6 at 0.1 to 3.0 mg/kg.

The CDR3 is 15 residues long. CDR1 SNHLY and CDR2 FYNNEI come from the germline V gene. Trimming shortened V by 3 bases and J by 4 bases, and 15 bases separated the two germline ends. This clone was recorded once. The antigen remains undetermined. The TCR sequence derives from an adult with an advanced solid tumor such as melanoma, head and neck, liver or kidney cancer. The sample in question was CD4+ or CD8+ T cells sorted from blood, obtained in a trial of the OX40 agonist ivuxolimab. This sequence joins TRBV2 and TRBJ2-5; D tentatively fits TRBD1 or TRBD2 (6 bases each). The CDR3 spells CASSESPSGAETQYF. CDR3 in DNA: TGTGCCAGCAGTGAGTCCCCATCGGGGGCAGAGACCCAGTACTTC. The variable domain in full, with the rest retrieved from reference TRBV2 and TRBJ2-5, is EPEVTQTPSHQVTQMGQEVILRCVPISNHLYFYWYRQILGQKVEFLVSFYNNEISEKSEIFDDQFSVERPDGSNFTLKIRSTKLEDSAMYFCASSESPSGAETQYFGPGTRLLVL.